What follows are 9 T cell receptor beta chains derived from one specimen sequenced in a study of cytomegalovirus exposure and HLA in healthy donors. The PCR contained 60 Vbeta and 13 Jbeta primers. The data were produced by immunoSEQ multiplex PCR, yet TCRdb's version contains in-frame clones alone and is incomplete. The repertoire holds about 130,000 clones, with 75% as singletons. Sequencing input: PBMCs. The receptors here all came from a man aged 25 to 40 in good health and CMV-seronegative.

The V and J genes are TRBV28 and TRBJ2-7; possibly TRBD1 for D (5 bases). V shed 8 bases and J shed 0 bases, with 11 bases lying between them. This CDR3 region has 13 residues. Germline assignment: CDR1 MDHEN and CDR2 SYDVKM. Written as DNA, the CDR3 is TGTGCCAGCGGAAGACAGAGCTCCTACGAGCAGTACTTC. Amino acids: CASGRQSSYEQYF. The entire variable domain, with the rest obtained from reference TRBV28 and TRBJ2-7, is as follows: DVKVTQSSRYLVKRTGEKVFLECVQDMDHENMFWYRQDPGLGLRLIYFSYDVKMKEKGDIPEGYSVSREKKERFSLILESASTNQTSMYLCASGRQSSYEQYFGPGTRLTVT.

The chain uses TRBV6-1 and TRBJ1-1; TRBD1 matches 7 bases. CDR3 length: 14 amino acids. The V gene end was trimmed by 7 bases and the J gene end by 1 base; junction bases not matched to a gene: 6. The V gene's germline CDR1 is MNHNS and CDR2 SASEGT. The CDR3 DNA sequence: TGTGCCAGCATAGAGGGGGCGGCGAACACTGAAGCTTTCTTT. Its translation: CASIEGAANTEAFF.

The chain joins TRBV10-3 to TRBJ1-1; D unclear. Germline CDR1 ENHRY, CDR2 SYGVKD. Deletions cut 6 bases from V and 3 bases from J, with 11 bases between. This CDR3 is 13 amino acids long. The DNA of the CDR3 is TGTGCCATCAGGGGGAAGGGAGACACTGAAGCTTTCTTT. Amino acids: CAIRGKGDTEAFF.

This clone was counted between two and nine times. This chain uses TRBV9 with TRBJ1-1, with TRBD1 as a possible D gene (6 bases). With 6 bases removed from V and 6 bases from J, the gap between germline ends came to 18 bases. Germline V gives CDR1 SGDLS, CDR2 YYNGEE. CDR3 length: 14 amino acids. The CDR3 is CASNLEGRGPEAFF. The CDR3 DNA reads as TGTGCCAGCAACTTAGAGGGCAGGGGACCTGAAGCTTTCTTT.

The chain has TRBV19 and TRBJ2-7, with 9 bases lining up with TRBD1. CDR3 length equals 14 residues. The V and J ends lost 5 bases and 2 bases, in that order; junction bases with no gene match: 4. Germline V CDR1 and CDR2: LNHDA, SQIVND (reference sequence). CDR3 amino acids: CASSGGQGTYEQYF. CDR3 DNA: TGTGCCAGTAGTGGGGGACAGGGAACCTACGAGCAGTACTTC. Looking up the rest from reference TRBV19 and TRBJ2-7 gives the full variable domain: DGGITQSPKYLFRKEGQNVTLSCEQNLNHDAMYWYRQDPGQGLRLIYYSQIVNDFQKGDIAEGYSVSREKKESFPLTVTSAQKNPTAFYLCASSGGQGTYEQYFGPGTRLTVT.

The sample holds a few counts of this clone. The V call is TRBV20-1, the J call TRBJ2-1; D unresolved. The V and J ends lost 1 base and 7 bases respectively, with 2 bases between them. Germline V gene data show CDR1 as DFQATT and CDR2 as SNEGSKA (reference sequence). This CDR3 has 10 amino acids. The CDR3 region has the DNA TGCAGTGCTAGAGCAAATGAGCAGTTCTTC. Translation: CSARANEQFF.

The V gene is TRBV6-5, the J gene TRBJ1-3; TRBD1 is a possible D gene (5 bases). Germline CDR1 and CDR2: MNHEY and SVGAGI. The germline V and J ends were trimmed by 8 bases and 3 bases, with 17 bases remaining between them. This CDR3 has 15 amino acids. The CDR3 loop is CASYSRAGGGNTIYF. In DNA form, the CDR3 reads TGTGCCAGCTACTCCCGGGCCGGGGGTGGAAACACCATATATTTT.

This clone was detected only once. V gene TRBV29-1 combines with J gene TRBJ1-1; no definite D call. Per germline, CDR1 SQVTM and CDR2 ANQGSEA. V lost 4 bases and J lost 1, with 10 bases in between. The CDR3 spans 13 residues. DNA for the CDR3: TGCAGCGTTGGTGCTTTTAGGAACACTGAAGCTTTCTTT. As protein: CSVGAFRNTEAFF.

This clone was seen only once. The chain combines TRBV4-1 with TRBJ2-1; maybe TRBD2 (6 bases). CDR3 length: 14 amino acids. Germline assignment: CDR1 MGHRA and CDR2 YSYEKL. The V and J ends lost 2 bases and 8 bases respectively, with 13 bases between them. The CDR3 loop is CASSQKKTGDEQFF. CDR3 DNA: TGCGCCAGCAGCCAAAAAAAGACGGGGGATGAGCAGTTCTTC.